This section outlines one TCR beta chain sequence together with its context. V was trimmed by 6 bases and J by 3 bases, leaving 21 bases between them. This CDR3 contains 16 residues. The germline V gene encodes CDR1 SNHLY and CDR2 FYNNEI. This sample is drawn from a study of T cell responses to AZD1222 COVID-19 vaccine. Clones were sequenced by immunoSEQ multiplex PCR, and TCRdb holds only the in-frame ones, with some missing. This sample yields some 150,000 clones, of which 90% are seen a single time; about 1.6% belongs to the top ten. The chain recombines TRBV2 with TRBJ2-7; weak D call: TRBD2 (6 bases). This receptor was identified in an adult who received the AZD1222 COVID-19 vaccine. Sequencing used peripheral blood, obtained 28 days after the second AZD1222 dose. The CDR3 nucleotides read TGTGCCAGCAGGGGCCTTCGGGACTCCTGGATCTACGAGCAGTACTTC. Protein sequence: CASRGLRDSWIYEQYF.